These T cell receptor beta chains were read from a single sample in a study of Graves' ophthalmopathy and Graves' hyperthyroidism. Each CDR3 protein gets one entry after TCRdb re-called the multiplex PCR reads with MiXCR. The sample carries about 700,000 distinct CDR3 sequences, roughly 41% recorded once. The sample comprised peripheral blood. The receptors here all came from an adult man with Graves' ophthalmopathy. The CDR3 runs from the conserved cysteine through the conserved F or W. The D gene is left open where the match is weak. Clone size is not always given. Where it is, it says once, few, many or a class for expanded clones.

CSASSTSGEETQYF TGCAGTGCTAGCAGCACTAGCGGGGAAGAGACCCAGTACTTC many TRBJ2-5 TRBD2 TRBV20-1
CASSLVQRSTGELFF TGTGCCAGCAGTTTAGTTCAGCGGAGCACCGGGGAGCTGTTTTTT few TRBJ2-2 NA TRBV12-3/TRBV12-4
CASSSSGQGAFF TGTGCCAGCAGCTCTAGCGGACAGGGAGCTTTCTTT many TRBJ1-1 TRBD1 TRBV7-2
CAISDQGTNTGELFF TGTGCCATCAGTGATCAGGGAACGAACACCGGGGAGCTGTTTTTT many TRBJ2-2 NA TRBV10-3
CATSDLNRAPAVSGELFF TGTGCCACCAGTGATCTAAACCGGGCCCCGGCAGTCTCCGGGGAGCTGTTTTTT few TRBJ2-2 NA TRBV24-1
CSADRGSSSYEQYF TGCAGTGCTGACAGGGGCTCAAGCTCCTACGAGCAGTACTTC many TRBJ2-7 TRBD1 TRBV20-1
CATRGRLYYEQYF TGTGCCACCAGGGGCAGGCTCTACTACGAGCAGTACTTC NA TRBJ2-7 NA TRBV24-1
CASSESDGYGVQPQHF TGTGCCAGCAGTGAATCGGATGGGTACGGGGTTCAGCCCCAGCATTTT few TRBJ1-5 NA TRBV25-1
CASSLRDRGPGNTIYF TGTGCCAGCAGCTTGCGGGACAGGGGGCCTGGAAACACCATATATTTT many TRBJ1-3 TRBD1 TRBV7-2
CASSLGGMETQHF TGTGCCAGCAGCTTGGGGGGAATGGAGACCCAGCATTTT NA TRBJ1-5 NA TRBV5-6
CASSQDYTGQYSKETQYF TGTGCCAGCAGCCAAGATTATACCGGACAGTACTCAAAAGAGACCCAGTACTTC few TRBJ2-5 NA TRBV14
CSARDPFSYEQYF TGCAGTGCTAGAGACCCATTCTCCTACGAGCAGTACTTC many TRBJ2-7 NA TRBV20-1
CASSQEGVSSTEAFF TGCGCCAGCAGCCAAGAAGGGGTGTCGAGCACTGAAGCTTTCTTT many TRBJ1-1 NA TRBV4-3
CASSLQGQEQYF TGTGCCAGCAGTTTGCAGGGGCAAGAGCAGTACTTC NA TRBJ2-7 NA TRBV27
CASSLNTGGGTQYF TGTGCCAGCAGCTTGAACACCGGGGGTGGGACGCAGTATTTT NA TRBJ2-3 NA TRBV12-3/TRBV12-4
CAISYSGRGYTF TGTGCCATCAGTTACTCGGGCCGTGGCTACACCTTC NA TRBJ1-2 NA TRBV10-3
CASNLPGQGRNSPLHF TGCGCCAGCAACCTCCCGGGACAGGGGAGGAATTCACCCCTCCACTTT many TRBJ1-6 TRBD1 TRBV4-3
CASRSAGGLYGYTF TGTGCCAGCAGATCCGCCGGGGGGCTCTATGGCTACACCTTC NA TRBJ1-2 NA TRBV6-6
CASSVQDLDNSPLHF TGTGCCAGCAGTGTGCAGGATTTGGATAATTCACCCCTCCACTTT many TRBJ1-6 NA TRBV2
CASSQNGGVVEKLFF TGTGCCAGCAGCCAAAATGGGGGGGTTGTTGAAAAACTGTTTTTT NA TRBJ1-4 NA TRBV7-9
CASRRQNTGELFF TGTGCCAGCAGGCGGCAAAACACCGGGGAGCTGTTTTTT NA TRBJ2-2 NA TRBV7-9
CATSDGRLAGSTDTQYF TGTGCCACCAGTGATGGGCGACTAGCGGGAAGCACAGATACGCAGTATTTT NA TRBJ2-3 TRBD2 TRBV24-1
CASSESMGTGKDTF TGTGCCAGCAGTGAATCCATGGGGACAGGGAAGGACACCTTC NA TRBJ1-2 TRBD1 TRBV25-1
CASSFRGDQETQYF TGTGCCAGCAGTTTTAGGGGGGACCAAGAGACCCAGTACTTC few TRBJ2-5 NA TRBV27
CSGTSGQSTEAFF TGCAGCGGGACTAGCGGGCAGAGCACTGAAGCTTTCTTT NA TRBJ1-1 NA TRBV29-1
CSQVRRPWGTQYF TGCAGCCAAGTTCGACGACCGTGGGGGACCCAGTACTTC NA TRBJ2-5 NA TRBV29-1
CATSRDIPTGETQYF TGTGCCACCAGCAGAGATATCCCGACGGGTGAGACCCAGTACTTC NA TRBJ2-5 NA TRBV15
CASSSPGDRGQLSYGYTF TGTGCCAGCAGCTCCCCAGGGGATAGGGGGCAGTTGAGCTATGGCTACACCTTC few TRBJ1-2 TRBD1 TRBV7-9
CASSPREGAYGKLFF TGTGCCAGCAGCCCCCGGGAGGGAGCTTACGGAAAACTGTTTTTT NA TRBJ1-4 NA TRBV11-2
CASSELPSGGKETQYF TGTGCCAGCAGTGAATTGCCGAGCGGGGGGAAAGAGACCCAGTACTTC NA TRBJ2-5 TRBD2 TRBV25-1
CASSTGTGLGSNQPQHF TGTGCCAGTAGTACGGGGACAGGGCTTGGTAGCAATCAGCCCCAGCATTTT NA TRBJ1-5 TRBD1 TRBV19
CASRTGTPNTGELFF TGTGCCAGCAGGACCGGGACACCGAACACCGGGGAGCTGTTTTTT many TRBJ2-2 NA TRBV4-2
CASTLLWGRQQPQHF TGTGCCAGTACGTTATTATGGGGGCGTCAGCAGCCCCAGCATTTT NA TRBJ1-5 NA TRBV10-3
CSARDISGRELQYF TGCAGTGCTAGAGATATTTCGGGACGGGAGCTTCAGTACTTC NA TRBJ2-5 NA TRBV20-1
CASSLGTAGSPLHF TGTGCCAGCAGCCTAGGGACCGCCGGTTCACCCCTCCACTTT NA TRBJ1-6 NA TRBV7-8
CATSTRAHEQYF TGTGCCACCAGCACGAGGGCCCACGAGCAGTACTTC NA TRBJ2-7 NA TRBV15
CSARAYTNTGELFF TGCAGTGCTAGAGCGTACACGAACACCGGGGAGCTGTTTTTT many TRBJ2-2 NA TRBV20-1
CSLGQNTEAFF TGCAGCTTGGGGCAGAACACTGAAGCTTTCTTT few TRBJ1-1 NA TRBV29-1
CATSDSGTSQDPRLGQPQHF TGTGCCACCAGTGACTCCGGGACAAGCCAAGATCCCAGGCTGGGTCAGCCCCAGCATTTT NA TRBJ1-5 NA TRBV24-1
CASSPVTGGAYEQYF TGTGCTAGCAGTCCAGTGACAGGGGGCGCGTACGAGCAGTACTTC NA TRBJ2-7 TRBD1 TRBV7-7
CASRGTSGVDTQYF TGTGCCAGCAGGGGGACTAGCGGTGTAGATACGCAGTATTTT NA TRBJ2-3 TRBD2 TRBV25-1
CASSLGRMPYEQYF TGTGCCAGCAGTTTAGGACGCATGCCCTACGAGCAGTACTTC NA TRBJ2-7 NA TRBV12-3/TRBV12-4
CASSPRTGPEETQYF TGTGCCAGCAGTCCTCGGACAGGGCCAGAAGAGACCCAGTACTTC NA TRBJ2-5 TRBD1 TRBV2
CATSRQPGQGYSPLHF TGTGCCACGAGCCGTCAACCGGGACAGGGCTATTCACCCCTCCACTTT few TRBJ1-6 TRBD1 TRBV19
CASSLALAGGGTEAFF TGTGCCAGCAGCTTAGCGTTGGCAGGGGGGGGGACTGAAGCTTTCTTT many TRBJ1-1 TRBD1 TRBV7-8
CASGAAGNTGELFF TGTGCCAGCGGGGCGGCAGGGAACACCGGGGAGCTGTTTTTT many TRBJ2-2 NA TRBV25-1
CATPTSGGEETQYF TGTGCCACCCCCACAAGCGGGGGGGAAGAGACCCAGTACTTC many TRBJ2-5 TRBD2 TRBV19
CASSSGLGGELFF TGTGCCAGCAGTAGCGGACTAGGCGGGGAGCTGTTTTTT few TRBJ2-2 TRBD2 TRBV12-3/TRBV12-4
CSARSGRAIEQYF TGCAGTGCTAGGAGCGGGAGGGCCATCGAGCAGTACTTC many TRBJ2-7 TRBD2 TRBV20-1
CASSGTTGVGGYTF TGTGCCAGCAGTGGAACGACAGGGGTTGGCGGCTACACCTTC NA TRBJ1-2 TRBD1 TRBV25-1
CASSQRGAPNEKLFF TGCGCCAGCAGCCAACGGGGGGCGCCTAATGAAAAACTGTTTTTT NA TRBJ1-4 NA TRBV11-2
CASSLGLQGYSGANVLTF TGTGCCAGCAGCTTAGGGCTCCAGGGGTACTCTGGGGCCAACGTCCTGACTTTC NA TRBJ2-6 NA TRBV7-3
CASSEPAGDSSYNSPLHF TGTGCCAGCAGTGAACCCGCAGGGGACAGCTCCTATAATTCACCCCTCCACTTT few TRBJ1-6 TRBD1 TRBV12-3/TRBV12-4
CASSLGAGSPLHF TGTGCCAGCAGTTTAGGAGCGGGGTCACCCCTCCACTTT few TRBJ1-6 NA TRBV27
CASSLGLAGGLIAETQYF TGTGCCAGCAGCCTGGGACTAGCGGGAGGGTTGATCGCTGAGACCCAGTACTTC many TRBJ2-5 TRBD2 TRBV11-2